Presented here are 12 T cell receptor beta chains from one specimen sequenced in a study of regulatory T cells in long-lasting Graves disease. The time point denotes: persistent/refractory GD, antithyroid drugs over 5 years with positive TRAb. Following extraction of RNA from PBMCs, that RNA was used to make the TCR library. Both iRepertoire HTBI primers and Arm-PCR of CDR3 regions were used to build the TCR beta libraries. TCRdb re-called the multiplex PCR reads through MiXCR, storing one row per CDR3 protein. The sample contains hundreds of thousands of distinct CDR3 sequences, 25% to 35% of which appear only once. The material sequenced was peripheral blood mononuclear cells (PBMCs), taken when the disease was refractory, from a patient treated with antithyroid drugs. These receptors came from a female donor with Graves disease.

The rearrangement links TRBV25-1 to TRBJ1-2; weak D call: TRBD1 (5 bases). Germline assignment: CDR1 MGHDK and CDR2 SYGVNS. The CDR3 extends over 16 amino acids. Trimming pared 0 bases from V and 2 bases from J, leaving 13 bases between. This CDR3 is CASSEYLAGTNYGYTF. The CDR3 DNA reads TGTGCCAGCAGTGAATATCTGGCAGGGACGAACTATGGCTACACCTTC.

This clonotype was seen only a few times. The rearrangement joins TRBV11-2 to TRBJ2-7, with 8 bases fitting TRBD2. This CDR3 spans 17 amino acids. With 0 bases clipped from V and 1 base from J, the junction kept 8 bases outside the gene matches. CDR1 and CDR2 from the germline V gene are SGHAT and FQNNGV. CDR3 sequence (DNA): TGTGCCAGCAGCTTAGATCGATGGGTAGCGGGATCCTACGAGCAGTACTTC. Translating gives CASSLDRWVAGSYEQYF.

The V and J genes are TRBV20-1 and TRBJ1-4, with a possible D match to TRBD1 (5 bases). Trimming took off 2 bases at V and 8 bases at J, with 18 bases between the two ends. Germline V gives CDR1 DFQATT, CDR2 SNEGSKA (reference sequence). The CDR3 spans 15 residues. The CDR3 DNA is TGCAGTGCTAGAACCGGGACGGCTATTGGGGAAAAACTGTTTTTT. Translating gives CSARTGTAIGEKLFF.

The chain combines TRBV2 with TRBJ2-7; D is undetermined. CDR1 and CDR2 from the germline V gene are SNHLY and FYNNEI. The CDR3 has 15 amino acids. Between the trimmed V and J ends, which lost 1 base and 2 bases, there was a span of 12 bases. CDR3 coding DNA: TGTGCCAGCAGTGAAGATGATCCAGCCCCCTACGAGCAGTACTTC. This encodes CASSEDDPAPYEQYF.

This clonotype has a handful of counts. The V and J genes are TRBV29-1 and TRBJ2-3; no clear D. Per germline, CDR1 SQVTM and CDR2 ANQGSEA. Trimming removed 7 bases at V and 3 bases at J, with 8 bases between. The CDR3 totals 11 residues. CDR3 in amino acids: CSAGETDTQYF. As DNA, the CDR3 is TGCAGCGCCGGAGAAACAGATACGCAGTATTTT.

This clonotype was observed many times. The CDR3: CAISLDDRRIEAFF. In DNA form, the CDR3 reads TGTGCCATCAGTCTAGATGACAGGCGTATTGAAGCTTTCTTT. The V call is TRBV10-3, the J call TRBJ1-1; possible D gene TRBD1, 6 bases. The CDR3 runs to 14 residues. Germline CDR1 is ENHRY and CDR2 is SYGVKD. Trimming cost V 5 bases and J 7 bases, with 17 bases left between them.

There are many counts of this clonotype. V usage is TRBV20-1 and J usage is TRBJ1-6, with D unresolved. This CDR3 region has 13 residues. V shed 2 bases and J shed 9 bases, with 11 bases lying between them. The germline gives CDR1 DFQATT, CDR2 SNEGSKA (reference sequence). The CDR3 loop is CSARSAPGSPLHF. The CDR3, as DNA: TGCAGTGCTAGATCTGCCCCGGGTTCACCCCTCCACTTT.

This clonotype was counted between two and nine times. The rearrangement joins TRBV3-1 to TRBJ1-3, with D hard to call. CDR1 is LGHDT and CDR2 is YNNKEL in the germline V gene (reference sequence). CDR3 length: 15 residues. V dropped 1 base and J dropped 0 bases, with 7 bases sitting between them. CDR3 sequence reads: CASSQGIRSGNTIYF. The DNA for the CDR3 is TGTGCCAGCAGCCAAGGAATTCGCTCTGGAAACACCATATATTTT.

This sequence joins TRBV18 and TRBJ1-2; TRBD1 is a possible D gene (5 bases). The CDR3 is 13 amino acids. Deletions cut 3 bases from V and 9 bases from J, with 14 bases between. CDR1 KGHSH and CDR2 LQKENI come from the germline V gene. The CDR3 is CASSPRRGNSYTF. CDR3 nucleotides: TGTGCCAGCTCACCTCGGCGGGGGAACAGCTACACCTTC.

This clonotype was recorded many times. This chain joins TRBV28 and TRBJ1-1, with a tentative D call TRBD1 (5 bases). The CDR3 sequence is 12 residues long. The V end was cut by 2 bases, the J end by 10 bases, with 11 bases between. CDR1 and CDR2 from the germline V gene are MDHEN and SYDVKM. The CDR3 coding sequence is TGTGCCAGCAGTTTACGTACAGGTGGAGCTTTCTTT. Its protein product is CASSLRTGGAFF. The variable domain in full, with the rest retrieved from reference TRBV28 and TRBJ1-1, is DVKVTQSSRYLVKRTGEKVFLECVQDMDHENMFWYRQDPGLGLRLIYFSYDVKMKEKGDIPEGYSVSREKKERFSLILESASTNQTSMYLCASSLRTGGAFFGQGTRLTVV.

In its sample, this clonotype was seen once. A junction boundary mismatches the germline segment, possibly from a read error. This chain links TRBV28 with TRBJ1-4, with D perhaps TRBD1 (5 bases). The CDR3 is 14 amino acids. CDR1 is MDHEN, CDR2 SYDVKM, per germline. CDR3 protein: CASSWTFRNEKLLF. The CDR3 DNA follows: TGTGCCAGCAGCTGGACATTCCGGAATGAAAAACTGCTTTTT.

This clonotype was picked up a small number of times. The rearrangement uses TRBV9 and TRBJ2-7; 7 nucleotides line up with TRBD2. Trimming took 0 bases from V and 12 from J; bases not matched to a gene: 12. This CDR3 comprises 14 residues. Germline CDR1 reads SGDLS; CDR2 reads YYNGEE. The CDR3 DNA reads TGTGCCAGCAGCGTAGCACGAGATGGGGGGGTGCCGTACTTC. This codes for CASSVARDGGVPYF.